These T cell receptor beta chains were read from a single sample in a study of molecular identifiers for immune sequencing clone quantification. TCRdb called the PCR reads again in MiXCR, with one record for every CDR3 protein. The sample lists around 480,000 distinct CDR3 sequences; roughly 26% were seen once. The specimen was naive CD8+ T cells from blood, with Jurkat cell RNA spiked in. The source of these receptors is a human donor in good health. Some libraries in this study had Jurkat cell RNA spiked in. CDR3s include the opening cysteine and the closing phenylalanine or tryptophan. A D gene is named only where the DNA matches it firmly.

V,D,J,CDR3
TRBV12-3/TRBV12-4,NA,TRBJ1-1,CASSLSTTEAFF
TRBV6-6,TRBD1,TRBJ2-2,CANSWTGDTGELFF
TRBV7-9,NA,TRBJ1-1,CASSHAIALAEAFF
TRBV5-1,NA,TRBJ2-7,CASSLAVFGFYEQYF
TRBV19,NA,TRBJ1-1,CASSIDTFGGGSNTEAFF
TRBV28,TRBD1,TRBJ2-5,CASNLQGAPQTQYF
TRBV21-1,NA,TRBJ1-5,CASSKEDGSNQPQHF
TRBV7-2,TRBD2,TRBJ2-7,CASSYTSGGEYEQYF
TRBV19,NA,TRBJ2-4,CASKDELQNIQYF
TRBV14,TRBD1,TRBJ1-5,CASSGQVTLYQPQHF
TRBV27,TRBD2,TRBJ2-3,CASSSYPSGGYSTDTQYF
TRBV20-1,NA,TRBJ1-1,CSARDRMDQGLNTEAFF
TRBV10-3,NA,TRBJ2-3,CAISGDGGFTDTQYF
TRBV28,NA,TRBJ1-5,CANSSLGPRGPEANNQPQHF
TRBV7-9,TRBD1,TRBJ2-5,CASRGTETGETQYF
TRBV4-1,NA,TRBJ2-5,CASSQDGSVQETQYF
TRBV5-6,NA,TRBJ2-7,CASSLGRSKSYEQYF
TRBV4-1,NA,TRBJ1-2,CASSPRTFETESYGYTF
TRBV20-1,NA,TRBJ2-7,CSAPKYEGWVLEQYF
TRBV3-1,TRBD2,TRBJ2-7,CASSQDLTGGWEQCF
TRBV7-9,NA,TRBJ2-3,CASSLGGEAWTDTQYF
TRBV5-4,TRBD2,TRBJ2-3,CASISSGGAIDTQYF
TRBV21-1,NA,TRBJ2-7,CASSIVGDYEQYF
TRBV5-6,TRBD1,TRBJ2-4,CASSKRQGAKNIQYF
TRBV7-2,NA,TRBJ2-2,CASRATIAGWTGELFF
TRBV5-1,NA,TRBJ1-1,CASSYLTAKNTEALF
TRBV12-5,NA,TRBJ2-7,CASGPEGGGSYEQYF
TRBV5-5,TRBD2,TRBJ2-5,CASSSPGTSQETQYF
TRBV23-1,NA,TRBJ2-3,CASSQRPSTDTQYF
TRBV10-3,TRBD1,TRBJ2-5,CAISERQGVQETQYF
TRBV24-1,TRBD1,TRBJ2-2,CATSDHDRGRTGELFF
TRBV9,TRBD1,TRBJ2-7,CASSVTSGTGYEQYF
TRBV4-1,NA,TRBJ1-2,CASSQDQGSYAF
TRBV30,NA,TRBJ2-7,CAWSSGAGGEQYF
TRBV12-3/TRBV12-4,NA,TRBJ2-7,CASSFLGAGSEQYF
TRBV19,NA,TRBJ1-6,CASSISRGSPLHF
TRBV7-9,NA,TRBJ2-1,CASSLAGTYNEQFF
TRBV20-1,TRBD1,TRBJ2-5,CSASPMGQGKETQYF
TRBV2,NA,TRBJ1-1,CASSDEQSTEAFF
TRBV29-1,NA,TRBJ2-7,CSVEAPGTSTYEQYF
TRBV6-5,NA,TRBJ1-2,CTSSTTASYGYTF
TRBV20-1,NA,TRBJ1-1,CSALRRGGGDTEAFF
TRBV20-1,TRBD1,TRBJ2-5,CSARHPGQGGETQYF
TRBV5-6,NA,TRBJ1-1,CASSLAGHLGQGFEAFF